This T cell receptor beta chain comes out of a study of cytomegalovirus exposure and HLA in healthy donors. The CDR3 runs 18 residues. Germline values: CDR1 LGHNA, CDR2 YSLEER. Trimming removed 1 base at V and 0 bases at J, with 13 bases between. Some clones are missing from TCRdb's copy, which holds only in-frame ones; the method was immunoSEQ multiplex PCR. The sample has about 60,000 clones, 95% seen once. The sequenced sample consisted of PBMCs. The receptor was derived from a woman under 30 in good health and CMV-seropositive. The rearrangement joins TRBV4-3 to TRBJ1-6; D not certain. The DNA for the CDR3 is TGCGCCAGCAGCCAAGGGACTGCTAGGAGCTCCTATAATTCACCCCTCCACTTT. It translates to CASSQGTARSSYNSPLHF.